This T cell receptor (beta chain) comes out of a study of blood T cell repertoires in COVID-19. Study-level information: The study drew acute and convalescent COVID-19 samples from the United States, Italy and Spain. PBMCs, B-cell-depleted T cells, or T cells provided the cDNA or gDNA that made up the material.

In the original processing: The authors estimated nucleated cell counts from reference gene primer amplification. Repertoires were generated with immunoSEQ multiplex PCR, while TCRdb's copy carries only in-frame clones and drops some. From that table come the V and J calls and clone size; the DNA was used to work out D and trimming. This table has some 200,000 clones, around 83% appearing once. The CDR3 length is 15 residues. J lost 4 bases, V lost 11 bases, and 11 bases had no gene match. Germline lookup yields CDR1 MNHEY and CDR2 SVGAGI. The chain is built from TRBV6-5 and TRBJ2-1, with 10 bases aligning to TRBD2. Sequencing input: peripheral blood. This TCR was sampled from a woman in her thirties or forties with acute or convalescent COVID-19. CDR3: CASFRRTSGYNEQFF. CDR3 bases: TGTGCCTCCTTCAGGAGGACTAGCGGATACAATGAGCAGTTCTTC.